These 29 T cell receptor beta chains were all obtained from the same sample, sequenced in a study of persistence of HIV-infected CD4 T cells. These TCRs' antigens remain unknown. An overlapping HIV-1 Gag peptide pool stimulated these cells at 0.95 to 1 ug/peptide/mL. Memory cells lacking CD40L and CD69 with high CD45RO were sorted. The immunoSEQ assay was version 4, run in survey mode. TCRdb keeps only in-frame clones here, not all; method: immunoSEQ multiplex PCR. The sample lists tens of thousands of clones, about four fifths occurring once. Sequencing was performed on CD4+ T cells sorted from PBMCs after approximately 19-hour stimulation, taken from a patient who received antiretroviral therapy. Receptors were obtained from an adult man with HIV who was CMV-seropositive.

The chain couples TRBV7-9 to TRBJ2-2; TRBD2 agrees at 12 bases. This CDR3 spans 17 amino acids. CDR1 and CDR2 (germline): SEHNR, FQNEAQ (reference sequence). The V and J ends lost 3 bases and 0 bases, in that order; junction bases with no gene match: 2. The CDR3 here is CASSLRLAGANTGELFF. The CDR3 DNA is TGTGCCAGCAGCTTGAGACTAGCGGGAGCGAACACCGGGGAGCTGTTTTTT.

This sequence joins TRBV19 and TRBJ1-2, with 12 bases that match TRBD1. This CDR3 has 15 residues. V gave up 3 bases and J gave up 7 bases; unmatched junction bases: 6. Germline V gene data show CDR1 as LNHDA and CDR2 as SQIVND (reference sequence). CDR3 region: CASSILGQGAPGYTF. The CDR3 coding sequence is TGTGCCAGTAGTATTTTGGGACAGGGGGCGCCTGGCTACACCTTC. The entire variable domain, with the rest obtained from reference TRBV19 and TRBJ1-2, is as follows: DGGITQSPKYLFRKEGQNVTLSCEQNLNHDAMYWYRQDPGQGLRLIYYSQIVNDFQKGDIAEGYSVSREKKESFPLTVTSAQKNPTAFYLCASSILGQGAPGYTFGSGTRLTVV.

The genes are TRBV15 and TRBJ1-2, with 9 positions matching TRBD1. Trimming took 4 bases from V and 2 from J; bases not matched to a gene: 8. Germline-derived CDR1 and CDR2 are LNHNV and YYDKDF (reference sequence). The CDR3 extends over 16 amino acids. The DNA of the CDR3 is TGTGCCACCAGCATATTCGGACAGGGGCGAAACTATGGCTACACCTTC. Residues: CATSIFGQGRNYGYTF.

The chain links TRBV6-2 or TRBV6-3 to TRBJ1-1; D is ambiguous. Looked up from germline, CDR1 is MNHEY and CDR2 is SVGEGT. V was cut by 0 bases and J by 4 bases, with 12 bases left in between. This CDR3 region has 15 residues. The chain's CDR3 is CASSYSSKGATEAFF. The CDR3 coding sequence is TGTGCCAGCAGTTACTCGTCCAAAGGAGCCACTGAAGCTTTCTTT.

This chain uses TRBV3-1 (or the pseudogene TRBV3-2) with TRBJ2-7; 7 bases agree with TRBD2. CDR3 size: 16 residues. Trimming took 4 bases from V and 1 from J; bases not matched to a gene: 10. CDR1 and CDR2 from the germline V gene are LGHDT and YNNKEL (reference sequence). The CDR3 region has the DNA TGTGCCAGCAGCCTACAAGAGAAGCGGGGATCCTACGAGCAGTACTTC. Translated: CASSLQEKRGSYEQYF.

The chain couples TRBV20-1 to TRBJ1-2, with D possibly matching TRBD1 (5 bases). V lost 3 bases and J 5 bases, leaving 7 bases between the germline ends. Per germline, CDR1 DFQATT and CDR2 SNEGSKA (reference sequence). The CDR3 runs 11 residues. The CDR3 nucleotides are TGCAGTGCTAGTGGGGGATATGGCTACACCTTC. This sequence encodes CSASGGYGYTF.

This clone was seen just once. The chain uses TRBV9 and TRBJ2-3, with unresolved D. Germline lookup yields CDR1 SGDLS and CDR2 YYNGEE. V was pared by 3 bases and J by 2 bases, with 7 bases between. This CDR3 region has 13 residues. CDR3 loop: CASSDGPTDTQYF. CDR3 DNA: TGTGCCAGCAGCGACGGTCCCACAGATACGCAGTATTTT.

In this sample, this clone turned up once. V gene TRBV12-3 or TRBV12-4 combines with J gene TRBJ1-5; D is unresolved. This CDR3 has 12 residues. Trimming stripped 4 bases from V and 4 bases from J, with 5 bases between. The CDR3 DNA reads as TGTGCCAGCAGTTCCGGGAATCAGCCCCAGCATTTT. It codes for CASSSGNQPQHF.

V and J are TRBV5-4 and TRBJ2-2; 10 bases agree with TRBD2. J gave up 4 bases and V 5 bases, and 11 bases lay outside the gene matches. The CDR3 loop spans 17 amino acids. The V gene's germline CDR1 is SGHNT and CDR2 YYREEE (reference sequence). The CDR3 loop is CASSFSSGSFSTGELFF. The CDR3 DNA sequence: TGTGCCAGCAGTTTCTCTAGCGGGAGTTTTAGCACCGGGGAGCTGTTTTTT.

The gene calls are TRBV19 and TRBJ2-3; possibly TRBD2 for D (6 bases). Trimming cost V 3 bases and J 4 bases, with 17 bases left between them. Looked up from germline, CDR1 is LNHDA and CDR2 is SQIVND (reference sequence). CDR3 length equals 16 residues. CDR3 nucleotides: TGTGCCAGTAGTATCCCGGTAACGGGAGAGTCAGATACGCAGTATTTT. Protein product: CASSIPVTGESDTQYF.

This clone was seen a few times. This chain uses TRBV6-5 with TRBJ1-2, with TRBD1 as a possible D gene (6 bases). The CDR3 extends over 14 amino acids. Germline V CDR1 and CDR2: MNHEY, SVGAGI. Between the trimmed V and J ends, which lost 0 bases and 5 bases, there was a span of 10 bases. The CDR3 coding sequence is TGTGCCAGCAGTTACTCGCAGGGGCGGTATGGCTACACCTTC. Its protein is CASSYSQGRYGYTF.

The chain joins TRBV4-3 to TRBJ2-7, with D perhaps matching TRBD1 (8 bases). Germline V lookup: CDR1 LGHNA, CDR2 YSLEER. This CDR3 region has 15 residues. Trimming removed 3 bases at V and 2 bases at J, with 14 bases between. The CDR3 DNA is TGCGCCAGCAGCCACAGCGGGACAGGCCCCTACGAGCAGTACTTC. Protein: CASSHSGTGPYEQYF.

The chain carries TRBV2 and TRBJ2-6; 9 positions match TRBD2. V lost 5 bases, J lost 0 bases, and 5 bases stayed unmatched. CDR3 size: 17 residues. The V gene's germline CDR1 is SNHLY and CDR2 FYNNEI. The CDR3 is CASSRLAERSGANVLTF. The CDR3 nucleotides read TGTGCCAGCAGTCGACTAGCGGAGCGCTCTGGGGCCAACGTCCTGACTTTC.

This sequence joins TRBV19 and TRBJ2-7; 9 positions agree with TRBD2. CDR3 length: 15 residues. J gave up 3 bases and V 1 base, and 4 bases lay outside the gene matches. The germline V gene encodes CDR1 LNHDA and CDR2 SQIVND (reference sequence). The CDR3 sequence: CASSIVTSGLYEQYF. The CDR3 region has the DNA TGTGCCAGTAGTATAGTGACTAGCGGCCTCTACGAGCAGTACTTC.

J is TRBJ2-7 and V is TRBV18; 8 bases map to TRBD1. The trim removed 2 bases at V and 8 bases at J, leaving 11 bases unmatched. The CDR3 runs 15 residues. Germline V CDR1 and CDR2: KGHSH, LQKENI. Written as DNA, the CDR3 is TGTGCCAGCTCACCAAGCCTCCAGACAGGGGTAAAGCAGTACTTC. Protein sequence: CASSPSLQTGVKQYF.

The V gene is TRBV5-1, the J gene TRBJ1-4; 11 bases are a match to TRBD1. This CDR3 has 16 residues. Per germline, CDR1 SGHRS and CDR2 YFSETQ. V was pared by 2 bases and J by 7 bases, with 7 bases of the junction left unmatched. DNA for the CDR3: TGCGCCAGCAGCTTAGCTTGGACAGGGGGCGGTGAAAAACTGTTTTTT. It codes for CASSLAWTGGGEKLFF. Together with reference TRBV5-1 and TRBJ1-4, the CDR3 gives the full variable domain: KAGVTQTPRYLIKTRGQQVTLSCSPISGHRSVSWYQQTPGQGLQFLFEYFSETQRNKGNFPGRFSGRQFSNSRSEMNVSTLELGDSALYLCASSLAWTGGGEKLFFGSGTQLSVL.

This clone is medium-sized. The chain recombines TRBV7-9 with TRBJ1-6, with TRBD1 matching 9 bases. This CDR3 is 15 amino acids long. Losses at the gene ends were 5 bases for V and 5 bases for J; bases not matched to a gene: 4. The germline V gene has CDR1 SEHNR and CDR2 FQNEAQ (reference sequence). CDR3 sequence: CASSVGQGNNSPLHF. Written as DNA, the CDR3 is TGTGCCAGCAGCGTGGGACAGGGCAATAATTCACCCCTCCACTTT.

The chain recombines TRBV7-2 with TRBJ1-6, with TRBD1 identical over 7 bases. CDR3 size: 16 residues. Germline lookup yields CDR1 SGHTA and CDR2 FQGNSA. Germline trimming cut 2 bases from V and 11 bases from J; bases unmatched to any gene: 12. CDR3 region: CASSLPGGVIGPPLHF. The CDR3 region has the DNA TGTGCCAGCAGCTTACCAGGGGGGGTGATTGGGCCACCCCTCCACTTT. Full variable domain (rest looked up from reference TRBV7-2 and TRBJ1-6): GAGVSQSPSNKVTEKGKDVELRCDPISGHTALYWYRQSLGQGLEFLIYFQGNSAPDKSGLPSDRFSAERTGGSVSTLTIQRTQQEDSAVYLCASSLPGGVIGPPLHFGNGTRLTVT.

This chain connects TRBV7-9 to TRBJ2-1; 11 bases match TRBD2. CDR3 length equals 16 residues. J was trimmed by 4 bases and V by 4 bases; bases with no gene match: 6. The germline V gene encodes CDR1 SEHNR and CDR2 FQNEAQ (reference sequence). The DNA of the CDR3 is TGTGCCAGCAGCTCCAAGACTAGCGGGGTGTACAATGAGCAGTTCTTC. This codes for CASSSKTSGVYNEQFF.

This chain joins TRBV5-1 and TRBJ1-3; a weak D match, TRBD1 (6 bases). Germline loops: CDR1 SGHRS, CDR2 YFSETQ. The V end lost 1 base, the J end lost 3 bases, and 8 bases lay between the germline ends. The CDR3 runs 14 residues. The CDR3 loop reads CASSLRGGGNTIYF. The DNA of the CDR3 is TGCGCCAGCAGCTTGAGAGGGGGTGGAAACACCATATATTTT.

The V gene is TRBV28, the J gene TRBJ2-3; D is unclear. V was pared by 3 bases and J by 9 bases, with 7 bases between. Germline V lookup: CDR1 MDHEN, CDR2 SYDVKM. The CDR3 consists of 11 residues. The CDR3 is CASSLVATQYF. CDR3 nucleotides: TGTGCCAGCAGTTTGGTCGCGACGCAGTATTTT.

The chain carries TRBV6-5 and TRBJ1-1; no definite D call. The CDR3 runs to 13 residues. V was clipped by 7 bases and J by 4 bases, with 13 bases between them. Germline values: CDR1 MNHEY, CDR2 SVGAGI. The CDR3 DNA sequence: TGTGCCAGCATCCCCGGCGTGGGCACTGAAGCTTTCTTT. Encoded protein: CASIPGVGTEAFF.

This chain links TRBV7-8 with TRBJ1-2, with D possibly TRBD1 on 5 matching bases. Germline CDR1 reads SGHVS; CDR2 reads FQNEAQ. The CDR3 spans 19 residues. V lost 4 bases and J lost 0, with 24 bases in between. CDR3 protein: CASSYLSSGRGQANYGYTF. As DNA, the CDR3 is TGTGCCAGCAGCTACCTTTCTTCGGGACGGGGTCAAGCTAACTATGGCTACACCTTC.

The CDR3 protein is CATSDPEGFVILTGGGYTF. CDR3 nucleotides: TGTGCCACCAGCGATCCAGAGGGCTTCGTAATATTAACCGGTGGAGGCTACACCTTC. This sequence joins TRBV24-1 and TRBJ1-2; D is ambiguous. There are 19 residues in the CDR3. The V gene's germline CDR1 is KGHDR and CDR2 SFDVKD. V shed 7 bases and J shed 8 bases, with 34 bases lying between them.

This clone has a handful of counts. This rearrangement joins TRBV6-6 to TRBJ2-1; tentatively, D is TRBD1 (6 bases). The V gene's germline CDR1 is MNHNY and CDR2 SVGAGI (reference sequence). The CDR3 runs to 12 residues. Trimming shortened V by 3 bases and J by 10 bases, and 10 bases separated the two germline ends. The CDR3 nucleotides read TGTGCCAGCAGTTATAGCGACAGGGAGCAGTTCTTC. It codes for CASSYSDREQFF.

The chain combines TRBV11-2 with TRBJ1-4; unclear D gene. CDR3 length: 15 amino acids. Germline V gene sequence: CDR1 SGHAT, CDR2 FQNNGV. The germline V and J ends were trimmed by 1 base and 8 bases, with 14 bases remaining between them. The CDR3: CASSLVRGLGEKLFF. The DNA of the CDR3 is TGTGCCAGCAGCTTAGTGCGCGGATTGGGAGAAAAACTGTTTTTT.

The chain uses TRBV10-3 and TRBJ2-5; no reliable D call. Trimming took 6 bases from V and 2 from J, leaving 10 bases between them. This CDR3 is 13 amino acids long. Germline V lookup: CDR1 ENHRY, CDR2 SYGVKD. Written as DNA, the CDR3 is TGTGCCATCAGCGGACGGATTCAAGAGACCCAGTACTTC. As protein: CAISGRIQETQYF.

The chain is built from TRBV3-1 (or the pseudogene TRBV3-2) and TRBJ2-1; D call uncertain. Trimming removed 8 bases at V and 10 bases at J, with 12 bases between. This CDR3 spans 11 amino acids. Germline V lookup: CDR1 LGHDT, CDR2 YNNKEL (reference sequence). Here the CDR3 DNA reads TGTGCCAGCGAAGGGCCAACAGAGCAGTTCTTC. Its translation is CASEGPTEQFF.

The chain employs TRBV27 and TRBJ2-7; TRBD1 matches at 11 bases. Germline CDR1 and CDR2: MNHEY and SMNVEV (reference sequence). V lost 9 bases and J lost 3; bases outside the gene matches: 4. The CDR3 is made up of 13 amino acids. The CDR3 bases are TGTGCCAGTGGACAGGGGGCTAACTACGAGCAGTACTTC. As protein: CASGQGANYEQYF.